The next 13 T cell receptor beta chains were all read from a single sample in a study of cytomegalovirus exposure and HLA in healthy donors. PCR amplification relied on 60 Vbeta primers (plus 13 Jbeta primers). Sequencing used immunoSEQ multiplex PCR; TCRdb keeps in-frame clones, though not all of them. Its table records over 100,000 clones. The specimen sequenced was PBMCs. These receptors came from a woman aged 40 to 50 in good health and CMV-seropositive.

V usage is TRBV15 and J usage is TRBJ2-3; D is unclear. V lost 1 base to trimming and J lost 6 bases, with 8 bases between them. The germline CDR1 and CDR2 sequences are LNHNV and YYDKDF (reference sequence). The CDR3 length is 13 residues. The CDR3 DNA reads TGTGCCACCAGCAGAGTCAACTGGGATACGCAGTATTTT. Amino acids: CATSRVNWDTQYF.

The chain links TRBV18 to TRBJ2-2; possible D gene TRBD2, 5 bases. The CDR3 is 15 residues long. The germline V and J ends were trimmed by 3 bases and 5 bases, with 13 bases remaining between them. Germline V lookup: CDR1 KGHSH, CDR2 LQKENI. The CDR3 DNA reads as TGTGCCAGCTCACCCTTCGAGGGTCGGACCGGGGAGCTGTTTTTT. It translates to CASSPFEGRTGELFF.

The chain joins TRBV10-3 to TRBJ1-1; possible D gene TRBD1, 6 bases. V was trimmed by 6 bases and J by 0 bases, leaving 8 bases between them. Per the germline V gene, CDR1 is ENHRY and CDR2 is SYGVKD. The CDR3 covers 13 residues. The CDR3 sequence is CAIRGQLNTEAFF. CDR3 bases: TGTGCCATCAGAGGACAGTTGAACACTGAAGCTTTCTTT.

The chain joins TRBV7-3 to TRBJ2-3; 9 bases are a match to TRBD2. The CDR3 sequence is 16 residues long. Germline assignment: CDR1 SGHTA and CDR2 FQGTGA. V dropped 0 bases and J dropped 6; count of bases not matched to a gene: 7. CDR3 nucleotides: TGTGCCAGCAGCTTAACTGGCGGGAGGGCAAGGGATACGCAGTATTTT. The encoded protein is CASSLTGGRARDTQYF.

The rearrangement links TRBV5-6 to TRBJ2-5, with D perhaps matching TRBD2 (6 bases). V was pared by 7 bases and J by 7 bases, with 17 bases between. Germline values: CDR1 SGHDT, CDR2 YYEEEE. This CDR3 is 13 amino acids long. The CDR3 sequence is CASHVGTRTTQYF. The DNA for the CDR3 is TGTGCCAGCCATGTGGGGACTCGGACGACCCAGTACTTC.

The V gene is TRBV11-1, the J gene TRBJ2-2; 7 bases fit TRBD2. J lost 0 bases, V lost 5 bases, and 3 bases had no gene match. The CDR3 extends over 15 amino acids. The V gene's germline CDR1 is SGHAT and CDR2 FQDESV (reference sequence). As DNA, the CDR3 is TGTGCCAGCAGCCTGACTAGCTCGAACACCGGGGAGCTGTTTTTT. Translating it yields CASSLTSSNTGELFF.

This rearrangement joins TRBV29-1 to TRBJ2-7, with D possibly matching TRBD1 (5 bases). Germline CDR1 SQVTM, CDR2 ANQGSEA. Trimming took 6 bases from V and 0 from J, leaving 12 bases between them. The CDR3 consists of 13 residues. Here the CDR3 reads CSVRGPSSYEQYF. CDR3 nucleotide sequence: TGCAGCGTAAGGGGCCCTTCCTCCTACGAGCAGTACTTC.

This chain joins TRBV18 and TRBJ2-1, with D possibly TRBD2 on 6 matching bases. Looked up from germline, CDR1 is KGHSH and CDR2 is LQKENI. The V end lost 2 bases, the J end lost 4 bases, and 9 bases lay between the germline ends. The CDR3 spans 14 residues. The DNA for the CDR3 is TGTGCCAGCTCACCAGATCGGGGGTACAATGAGCAGTTCTTC. Translating it yields CASSPDRGYNEQFF.

This chain uses TRBV29-1 with TRBJ2-7, with 7 nucleotides matching TRBD1. The V and J ends lost 4 bases and 1 base, in that order; junction bases with no gene match: 7. This CDR3 is 14 amino acids long. CDR1 and CDR2 (germline): SQVTM, ANQGSEA. The CDR3 loop reads CSVGGTEWSYEQYF. CDR3 bases: TGCAGCGTTGGAGGGACAGAATGGTCCTACGAGCAGTACTTC.

The chain has TRBV5-6 and TRBJ1-3; no definite D call. The CDR3 totals 16 residues. Germline-derived CDR1 and CDR2 are SGHDT and YYEEEE. V was shortened by 2 bases and J by 0 bases, with 12 bases between the two germline ends. The CDR3 is CASSFISHSSGNTIYF. As DNA, the CDR3 is TGTGCCAGCAGCTTCATAAGTCACAGCTCTGGAAACACCATATATTTT.

V gene TRBV19 combines with J gene TRBJ2-3, with TRBD2 identical over 9 bases. CDR1 and CDR2 (germline): LNHDA, SQIVND (reference sequence). This CDR3 comprises 17 residues. V lost 6 bases and J lost 4; bases outside the gene matches: 14. This CDR3 is CASREGLSGRVSDTQYF. As DNA, the CDR3 is TGTGCCAGTAGAGAGGGGCTTAGCGGGAGAGTCTCAGATACGCAGTATTTT.

The genes are TRBV6-5 and TRBJ2-1; TRBD2 is a possible D gene (5 bases). Germline V gene sequence: CDR1 MNHEY, CDR2 SVGAGI. This CDR3 contains 11 residues. The germline V and J ends were trimmed by 8 bases and 9 bases, with 11 bases remaining between them. This CDR3 is CASHSVSEQFF. The CDR3 region has the DNA TGTGCCAGCCATAGCGTAAGTGAGCAGTTCTTC.

This chain links TRBV9 with TRBJ2-5, with D unresolved. CDR1 is SGDLS and CDR2 is YYNGEE in the germline V gene. The CDR3 length is 13 residues. Trimming shortened V by 0 bases and J by 5 bases, and 8 bases separated the two germline ends. The CDR3 bases are TGTGCCAGCAGCGTAGGGGCAGGTGAGACCCAGTACTTC. This translates into CASSVGAGETQYF.